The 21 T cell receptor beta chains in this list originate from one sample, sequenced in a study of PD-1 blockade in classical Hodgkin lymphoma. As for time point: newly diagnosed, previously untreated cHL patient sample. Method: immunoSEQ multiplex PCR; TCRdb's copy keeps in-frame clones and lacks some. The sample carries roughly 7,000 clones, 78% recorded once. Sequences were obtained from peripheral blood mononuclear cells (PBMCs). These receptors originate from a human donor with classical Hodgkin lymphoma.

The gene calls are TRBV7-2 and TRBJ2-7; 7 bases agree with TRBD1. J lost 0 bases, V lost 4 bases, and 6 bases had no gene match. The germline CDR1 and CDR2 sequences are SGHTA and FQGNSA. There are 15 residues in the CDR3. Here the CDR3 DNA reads TGTGCCAGCAGCTCCGGACAGGAAAGCTCCTACGAGCAGTACTTC. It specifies CASSSGQESSYEQYF.

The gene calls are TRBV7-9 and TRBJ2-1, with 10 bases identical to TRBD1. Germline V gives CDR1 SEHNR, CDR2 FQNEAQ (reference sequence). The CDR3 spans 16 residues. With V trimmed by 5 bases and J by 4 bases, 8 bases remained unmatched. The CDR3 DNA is TGTGCCAGCAGCCCAAGGACAGGGGGAGGGTACAATGAGCAGTTCTTC. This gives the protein CASSPRTGGGYNEQFF. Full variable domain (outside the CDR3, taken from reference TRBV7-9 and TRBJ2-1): DTGVSQNPRHKITKRGQNVTFRCDPISEHNRLYWYRQTLGQGPEFLTYFQNEAQLEKSRLLSDRFSAERPKGSFSTLEIQRTEQGDSAMYLCASSPRTGGGYNEQFFGPGTRLTVL.

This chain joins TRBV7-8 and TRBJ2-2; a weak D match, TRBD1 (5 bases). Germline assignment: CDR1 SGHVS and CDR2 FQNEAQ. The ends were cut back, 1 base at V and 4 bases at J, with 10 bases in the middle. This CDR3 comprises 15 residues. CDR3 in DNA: TGTGCCAGCAGCTTAGACAGGTCCCCCACCGGGGAGCTGTTTTTT. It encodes CASSLDRSPTGELFF. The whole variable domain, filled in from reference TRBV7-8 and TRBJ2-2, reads GAGVSQSPRYKVAKRGQDVALRCDPISGHVSLFWYQQALGQGPEFLTYFQNEAQLDKSGLPSDRFFAERPEGSVSTLKIQRTQQEDSAVYLCASSLDRSPTGELFFGEGSRLTVL.

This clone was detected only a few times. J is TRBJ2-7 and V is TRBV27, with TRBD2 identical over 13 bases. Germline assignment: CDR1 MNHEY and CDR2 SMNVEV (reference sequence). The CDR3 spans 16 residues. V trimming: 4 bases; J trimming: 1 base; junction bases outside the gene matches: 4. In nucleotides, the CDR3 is TGTGCCAGCAGTTCACGGGGACTAGCGGGATCCTACGAGCAGTACTTC. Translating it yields CASSSRGLAGSYEQYF.

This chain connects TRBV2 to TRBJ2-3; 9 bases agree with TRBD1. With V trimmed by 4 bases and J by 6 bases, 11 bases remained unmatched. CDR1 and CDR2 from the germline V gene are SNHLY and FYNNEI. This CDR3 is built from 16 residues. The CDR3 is CASSGGRGQGPDTQYF. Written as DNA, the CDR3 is TGTGCCAGCAGTGGGGGGAGGGGACAGGGACCGGATACGCAGTATTTT.

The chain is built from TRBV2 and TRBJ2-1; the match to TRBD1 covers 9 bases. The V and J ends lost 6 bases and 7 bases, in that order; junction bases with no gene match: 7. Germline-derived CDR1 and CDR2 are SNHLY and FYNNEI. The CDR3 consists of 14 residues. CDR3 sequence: CASRPLQGANEQFF. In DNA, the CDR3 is TGTGCCAGCAGACCATTACAGGGGGCGAATGAGCAGTTCTTC.

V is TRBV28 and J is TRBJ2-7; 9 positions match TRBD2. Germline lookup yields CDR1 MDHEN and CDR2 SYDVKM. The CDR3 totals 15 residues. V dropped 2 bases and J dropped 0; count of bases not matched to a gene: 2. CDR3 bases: TGTGCCAGCAGTTTAGGGACTAGCAGCTCCTACGAGCAGTACTTC. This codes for CASSLGTSSSYEQYF.

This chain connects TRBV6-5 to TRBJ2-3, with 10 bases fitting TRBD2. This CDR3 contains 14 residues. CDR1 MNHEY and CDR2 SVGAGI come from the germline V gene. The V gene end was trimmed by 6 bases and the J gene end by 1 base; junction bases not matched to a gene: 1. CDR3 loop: CASRTSGGTDTQYF. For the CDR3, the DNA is TGTGCCAGCAGAACTAGCGGGGGCACAGATACGCAGTATTTT.

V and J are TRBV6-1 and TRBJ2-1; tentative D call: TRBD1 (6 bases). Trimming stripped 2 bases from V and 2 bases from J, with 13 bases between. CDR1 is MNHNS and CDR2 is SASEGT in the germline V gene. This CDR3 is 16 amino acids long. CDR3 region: CASSESDRLTYNEQFF. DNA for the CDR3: TGTGCCAGCAGTGAAAGCGACAGGCTTACCTACAATGAGCAGTTCTTC.

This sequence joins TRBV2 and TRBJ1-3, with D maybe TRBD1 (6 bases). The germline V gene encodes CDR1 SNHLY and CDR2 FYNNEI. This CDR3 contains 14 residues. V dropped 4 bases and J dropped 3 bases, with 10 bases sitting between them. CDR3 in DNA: TGTGCCAGCAGTGGGGCCAGGGGTGGAAACACCATATATTTT. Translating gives CASSGARGGNTIYF.

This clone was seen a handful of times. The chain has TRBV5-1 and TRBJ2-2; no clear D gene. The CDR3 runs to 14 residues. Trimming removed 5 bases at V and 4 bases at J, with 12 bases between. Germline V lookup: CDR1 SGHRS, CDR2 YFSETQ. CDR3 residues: CASRNPPTTGELFF. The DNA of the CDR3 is TGCGCCAGCAGGAACCCACCTACCACCGGGGAGCTGTTTTTT.

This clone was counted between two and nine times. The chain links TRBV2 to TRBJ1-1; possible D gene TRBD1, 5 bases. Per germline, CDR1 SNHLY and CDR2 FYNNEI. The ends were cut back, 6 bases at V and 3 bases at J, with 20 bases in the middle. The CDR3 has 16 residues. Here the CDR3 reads CASSGRDPGGDTEAFF. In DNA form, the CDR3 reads TGTGCCAGCAGCGGGAGGGATCCAGGAGGGGACACTGAAGCTTTCTTT.

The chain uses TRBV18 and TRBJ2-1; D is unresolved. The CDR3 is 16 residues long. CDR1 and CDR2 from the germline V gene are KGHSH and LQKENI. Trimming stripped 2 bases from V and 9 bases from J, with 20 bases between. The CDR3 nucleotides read TGTGCCAGCTCACCAGAGATGACGGGCCACAGCAGTGAGCAGTTCTTC. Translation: CASSPEMTGHSSEQFF.

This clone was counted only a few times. CDR3 amino acids: CASSFRLAGGGYNEQFF. The CDR3 region has the DNA TGTGCCAGCAGTTTTAGACTAGCGGGAGGGGGTTACAATGAGCAGTTCTTC. This rearrangement joins TRBV28 to TRBJ2-1; 14 nucleotides line up with TRBD2. V was clipped by 3 bases and J by 4 bases; unmatched bases: 5. The CDR3 is 17 residues long. Germline V CDR1 and CDR2: MDHEN, SYDVKM.

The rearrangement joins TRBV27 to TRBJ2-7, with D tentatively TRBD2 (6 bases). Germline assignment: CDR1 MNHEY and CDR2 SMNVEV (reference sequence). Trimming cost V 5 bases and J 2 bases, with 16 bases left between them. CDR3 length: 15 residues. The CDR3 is CASSRQGREAYEQYF. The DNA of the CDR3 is TGTGCCAGCAGTCGCCAGGGCAGGGAGGCCTACGAGCAGTACTTC.

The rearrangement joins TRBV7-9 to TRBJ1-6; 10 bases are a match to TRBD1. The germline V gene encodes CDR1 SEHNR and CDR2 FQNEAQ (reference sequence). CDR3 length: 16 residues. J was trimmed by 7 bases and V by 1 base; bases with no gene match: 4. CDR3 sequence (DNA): TGTGCCAGCAGCTTAGGATCGGGACAGGGGAATTCACCCCTCCACTTT. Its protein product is CASSLGSGQGNSPLHF.

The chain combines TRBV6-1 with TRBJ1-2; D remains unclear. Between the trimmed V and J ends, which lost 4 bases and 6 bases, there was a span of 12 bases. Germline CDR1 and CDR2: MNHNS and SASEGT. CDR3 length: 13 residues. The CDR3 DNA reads TGTGCCAGCAGTGTGGGCAGTTCTGATGGCTACACCTTC. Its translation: CASSVGSSDGYTF.

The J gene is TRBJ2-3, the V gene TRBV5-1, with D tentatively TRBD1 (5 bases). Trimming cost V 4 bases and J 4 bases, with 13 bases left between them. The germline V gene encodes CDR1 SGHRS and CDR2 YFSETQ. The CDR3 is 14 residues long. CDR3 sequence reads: CASSPDSASDTQYF. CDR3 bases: TGCGCCAGCAGCCCCGACAGTGCTTCAGATACGCAGTATTTT.

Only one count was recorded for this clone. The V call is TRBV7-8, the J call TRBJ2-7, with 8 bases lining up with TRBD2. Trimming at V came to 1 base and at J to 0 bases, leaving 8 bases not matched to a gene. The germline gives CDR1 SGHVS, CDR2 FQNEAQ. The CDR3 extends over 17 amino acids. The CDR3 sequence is CASSLGASGRSSYEQYF. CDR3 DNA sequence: TGTGCCAGCAGCTTAGGGGCTAGCGGGCGGAGCTCCTACGAGCAGTACTTC.

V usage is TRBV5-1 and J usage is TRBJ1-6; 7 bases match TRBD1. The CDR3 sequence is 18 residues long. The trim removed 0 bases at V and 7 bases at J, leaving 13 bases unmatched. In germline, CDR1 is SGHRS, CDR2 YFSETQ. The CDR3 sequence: CASSLGPLEGAENSPLHF. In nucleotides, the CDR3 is TGCGCCAGCAGCTTGGGTCCCCTTGAGGGGGCGGAAAATTCACCCCTCCACTTT.

The CDR3 DNA reads as TGTGCCAGCAGTGAACCGGGACTAGGAATCGGTGAGCAGTTCTTC. Its translation: CASSEPGLGIGEQFF. This rearrangement joins TRBV6-1 to TRBJ2-1; 8 bases fit TRBD2. Germline V gene lookup returns CDR1 MNHNS and CDR2 SASEGT. There are 15 residues in the CDR3. V shed 2 bases and J 9 bases; nucleotides not matched to a gene: 9.